This is a list of T cell receptor beta chains from one sample in a study of CD8 T cells in ankylosing spondylitis. TCRdb itself ran the 5' RACE reads through MiXCR, one entry per CDR3 protein. The sample has roughly 250,000 distinct CDR3 sequences; 8.6% are singletons. The specimen was blood, either unsorted or a sorted T cell fraction (not recorded which). The origin of the receptors is a male donor with ankylosing spondylitis or in good health (not recorded which). The CDR3 runs from the conserved cysteine through the conserved F or W. D genes are given only for firm matches. Clone size is given for some rows only: seen once, a few or many times, or a class if the clone is expanded.

TRBD2	many	18	TRBV5-1	TRBJ2-1	CASSLASSTSGGANEQFF	TGCGCCAGCAGCTTGGCGAGCTCGACTAGCGGGGGGGCGAATGAGCAGTTCTTC
-	many	11	TRBV5-1	TRBJ2-7	CASSQSYEQYF	TGCGCCAGCAGCCAATCCTACGAGCAGTACTTC
-	many	12	TRBV29-1	TRBJ1-2	CSVTQGNYGYTF	TGCAGCGTGACCCAGGGTAACTATGGCTACACCTTC
TRBD2	many	15	TRBV27	TRBJ2-2	CASSLGTSVSGELFF	TGTGCCAGCAGTTTAGGGACTAGCGTTTCCGGGGAGCTGTTTTTT
-	many	17	TRBV5-1	TRBJ2-3	CASLSGPSVLLGDTQYF	TGCGCCAGCCTCTCCGGGCCTAGCGTTTTGCTTGGGGATACGCAGTATTTT
TRBD2	many	15	TRBV7-8	TRBJ2-1	CASSYRPGLVGEQFF	TGTGCCAGCAGTTATAGACCGGGACTAGTCGGTGAGCAGTTCTTC
-	many	14	TRBV7-9	TRBJ2-7	CASSPGPAPGEQYF	TGTGCCAGCAGCCCGGGACCGGCCCCGGGAGAGCAGTACTTC
-	-	15	TRBV7-2	TRBJ1-2	CASSLSPTANYGYTF	TGTGCCAGCAGCTTATCCCCGACGGCCAACTATGGCTACACCTTC
-	many	12	TRBV10-3	TRBJ2-3	CAISESGDTQYF	TGTGCCATCAGTGAGTCGGGAGATACGCAGTATTTT
TRBD2	-	16	TRBV7-2	TRBJ2-7	CASSFSTLAGVREQYF	TGTGCCAGCAGCTTTTCTACGTTAGCGGGAGTGCGCGAGCAGTACTTC
TRBD2	-	14	TRBV25-1	TRBJ2-2	CASTSGRDTGELFF	TGTGCCAGCACTAGCGGCCGCGACACCGGGGAGCTGTTTTTT
TRBD2	few	15	TRBV11-2	TRBJ2-1	CASSLQLAGGGEQFF	TGTGCCAGCAGCCTACAACTAGCGGGAGGAGGGGAGCAGTTCTTC
-	many	15	TRBV9	TRBJ1-5	CASSVSPLPEQPQHF	TGTGCCAGCAGCGTAAGCCCCCTCCCGGAGCAGCCCCAGCATTTT
-	many	15	TRBV4-2	TRBJ1-5	CASSNRARDNQPQHF	TGTGCCAGCAGCAACAGGGCGAGGGACAATCAGCCCCAGCATTTT
TRBD1	-	14	TRBV5-4	TRBJ2-7	CASSQTTGINEQYF	TGTGCCAGCAGCCAAACGACAGGGATTAACGAGCAGTACTTC
-	many	12	TRBV29-1	TRBJ2-3	CSVEGSTDTQYF	TGCAGCGTTGAAGGCTCCACAGATACGCAGTATTTT
TRBD1	many	16	TRBV5-1	TRBJ2-3	CASSLAGQGSTDTQYF	TGCGCCAGCAGCTTGGCGGGACAGGGAAGCACAGATACGCAGTATTTT
-	many	16	TRBV12-3/TRBV12-4	TRBJ1-6	CASSRDWSSYNSPLHF	TGTGCCAGCAGTCGAGACTGGAGCTCCTATAATTCACCCCTCCACTTT
TRBD1	-	16	TRBV7-9	TRBJ1-5	CASSLSGQGTNQPQHF	TGTGCCAGCAGCTTATCAGGACAGGGGACCAATCAGCCCCAGCATTTT
-	many	18	TRBV20-1	TRBJ2-5	CSARWAGDPGQNQETQYF	TGCAGTGCTAGGTGGGCTGGGGACCCAGGGCAGAACCAAGAGACCCAGTACTTC
-	many	13	TRBV12-3/TRBV12-4	TRBJ1-2	CASSRARESGYTF	TGTGCCAGCAGCCGGGCCCGGGAATCCGGCTACACCTTC
TRBD1	many	15	TRBV6-1	TRBJ2-3	CASSERQGSTDTQYF	TGTGCCAGCAGTGAAAGACAGGGTAGCACAGATACGCAGTATTTT
TRBD1	-	15	TRBV20-1	TRBJ2-1	CSVLQGAKMVNEQFF	TGCAGTGTTCTTCAGGGGGCGAAGATGGTCAATGAGCAGTTCTTC
-	many	11	TRBV20-1	TRBJ2-5	CSALGGETQYF	TGCAGTGCCCTAGGGGGAGAGACCCAGTACTTC
-	many	13	TRBV9	TRBJ2-1	CASSGDFGDEQFF	TGTGCCAGCAGCGGGGACTTTGGCGATGAGCAGTTCTTC